In this sample, the clone carrying this T cell receptor (beta chain) turned up many times. The sample originates from a study of T cells in Graves' hyperthyroidism and ophthalmopathy. This CDR3 has 12 residues. Germline-derived CDR1 and CDR2 are SNHLY and FYNNEI. The V gene lost 3 bases and the J gene lost 11 bases, with 11 bases spanning the gap. Amplification yielded TCR beta CDR3 regions, with RNA transcripts as the source. TCR CDR3 regions were first amplified by RT-PCR with HTBI primers. TCRdb reprocessed the multiplex PCR reads via MiXCR and lists one record per CDR3 protein. The sample consists of 490,000 or so distinct CDR3 sequences, around 15% of them appearing once.

This chain connects TRBV2 to TRBJ2-4; D unresolved. Sample: blood. This sequence originates from a woman between 25 and 40 years old with Graves' ophthalmopathy. This chain's CDR3 is CASSEFPQVQYF. For the CDR3, the DNA is TGTGCCAGCAGTGAGTTCCCGCAGGTTCAGTACTTC.